Following are 31 T cell receptor beta chains from one sample sequenced in a study of T-cell memory formation after mild COVID-19. TCRdb redid the calling of the 5' RACE reads with MiXCR, one entry per CDR3 protein. The table shows 40,000 or so distinct CDR3 sequences, with 6% to 8.5% occurring only once. Specimen: PBMCs or a T cell subset sorted from them (not recorded which). The receptor source for this set is an adult who had mild COVID-19 (a few samples of this study predate the infection). Cell type and time point are not known.

This clonotype was detected many times. The V and J genes are TRBV3-1 and TRBJ1-1; perhaps TRBD1 as D (6 bases). The germline V gene has CDR1 LGHDT and CDR2 YNNKEL (reference sequence). Trimming removed 7 bases from V and 1 base from J, with 13 bases in between. This CDR3 spans 14 amino acids. CDR3 amino acids: CASKTDRKNTEAFF. The CDR3 region has the DNA TGTGCCAGCAAGACGGACAGAAAGAACACTGAAGCTTTCTTT.

The table lists this clonotype with a few counts. This chain joins TRBV5-6 and TRBJ1-2; D gene uncertain. Germline values: CDR1 SGHDT, CDR2 YYEEEE. The V end was cut by 0 bases, the J end by 4 bases, with 10 bases between. The CDR3 is made up of 14 amino acids. CDR3 coding DNA: TGTGCCAGCAGCTTGGTTGGGGAATCCTATGGCTACACCTTC. The encoded protein is CASSLVGESYGYTF.

This clonotype was detected many times. This chain connects TRBV5-1 to TRBJ2-5; no clear D. The length of the CDR3 is 15 residues. Germline V CDR1 and CDR2: SGHRS, YFSETQ. Trimming removed 0 bases from V and 5 bases from J, with 14 bases in between. Written as DNA, the CDR3 is TGCGCCAGCAGCTTGGATGAAGCGCGAGAGGAGACCCAGTACTTC. Encoded protein: CASSLDEAREETQYF.

The rearrangement joins TRBV11-2 to TRBJ2-5; tentative D call: TRBD1 (7 bases). Germline CDR1 is SGHAT and CDR2 is FQNNGV. Deletions cut 3 bases from V and 2 bases from J, with 16 bases between. The length of the CDR3 is 16 residues. For the CDR3, the DNA is TGTGCCAGCAGCTTTTATGGCAGGGGGGTTCAAGAGACCCAGTACTTC. It yields the protein CASSFYGRGVQETQYF.

This clonotype showed up many times. The chain is built from TRBV12-3 or TRBV12-4 and TRBJ2-5; D remains unclear. V was cut by 4 bases and J by 5 bases, with 8 bases left in between. The CDR3 loop spans 12 amino acids. This CDR3 is CASSSSGETQYF. In nucleotides, the CDR3 is TGTGCCAGCAGTTCCTCAGGCGAGACCCAGTACTTC.

This clonotype occurred many times. The CDR3 loop reads CSVVGVWDIQYF. The CDR3 DNA reads TGCAGCGTTGTGGGAGTCTGGGACATTCAGTACTTC. V usage is TRBV29-1 and J usage is TRBJ2-4, with D perhaps matching TRBD2 (5 bases). CDR3 length equals 12 residues. V was trimmed by 4 bases and J by 8 bases, leaving 12 bases between them. Germline CDR1 and CDR2: SQVTM and ANQGSEA.

This clonotype was recorded many times. The chain is built from TRBV5-1 and TRBJ1-1; D is uncertain. Trimming removed 3 bases from V and 1 base from J, with 10 bases in between. CDR1 SGHRS and CDR2 YFSETQ come from the germline V gene. CDR3 size: 14 residues. The CDR3 coding sequence is TGCGCCAGCAGCTGGAACACGGAGAACACTGAAGCTTTCTTT. Translating gives CASSWNTENTEAFF.

This clonotype was picked up a small number of times. This sequence joins TRBV20-1 and TRBJ1-6; 9 positions match TRBD1. CDR1 DFQATT and CDR2 SNEGSKA come from the germline V gene (reference sequence). V lost 0 bases, J lost 1 base, and 4 bases stayed unmatched. There are 17 residues in the CDR3. The CDR3 is CSARDPTGGSYNSPLHF. The CDR3 nucleotides read TGCAGTGCTAGAGACCCGACAGGGGGTTCCTATAATTCACCCCTCCACTTT.

This clonotype was counted between two and nine times. This chain connects TRBV7-2 to TRBJ2-1, with 11 bases identical to TRBD2. V dropped 5 bases and J dropped 7; count of bases not matched to a gene: 16. Per the germline V gene, CDR1 is SGHTA and CDR2 is FQGNSA. The CDR3 spans 18 residues. The CDR3 sequence is CASSPLPPLAGGMNEQFF. The CDR3 DNA sequence: TGTGCCAGCAGCCCCCTGCCCCCTCTAGCGGGAGGTATGAATGAGCAGTTCTTC.

This CDR3 is CASRLVETANSPLHF. The CDR3 DNA is TGTGCCAGCAGACTAGTAGAGACTGCTAATTCACCCCTCCACTTT. The chain combines TRBV14 with TRBJ1-6; D ambiguous. CDR3 length: 15 residues. Trimming stripped 6 bases from V and 6 bases from J, with 15 bases between. Germline values: CDR1 SGHDN, CDR2 FVKESK. Using reference TRBV14 and TRBJ1-6 for the parts outside the CDR3, the full variable domain is EAGVTQFPSHSVIEKGQTVTLRCDPISGHDNLYWYRRVMGKEIKFLLHFVKESKQDESGMPNNRFLAERTGGTYSTLKVQPAELEDSGVYFCASRLVETANSPLHFGNGTRLTVT.

The rearrangement uses TRBV2 and TRBJ2-1; 8 positions agree with TRBD1. Germline loops: CDR1 SNHLY, CDR2 FYNNEI. V trimming: 6 bases; J trimming: 3 bases; junction bases outside the gene matches: 7. The length of the CDR3 is 15 residues. CDR3 residues: CASRGDRGLYNEQFF. Written as DNA, the CDR3 is TGTGCCAGCAGGGGAGACAGGGGTCTCTACAATGAGCAGTTCTTC.

This clonotype was seen more than once but under ten times. This chain connects TRBV10-3 to TRBJ2-2; possible D gene TRBD2, 6 bases. Germline CDR1 reads ENHRY; CDR2 reads SYGVKD. Deletions cut 3 bases from V and 2 bases from J, with 13 bases between. The CDR3 has 16 amino acids. The CDR3 nucleotides read TGTGCCATCAGTGATCAAGGGAGGTCAAACACCGGGGAGCTGTTTTTT. It encodes CAISDQGRSNTGELFF.

This clonotype has ten or more counts. V gene TRBV20-1 combines with J gene TRBJ2-2; 7 positions match TRBD2. V lost 0 bases to trimming and J lost 0 bases; unmatched junction nucleotides: 7. This CDR3 comprises 17 residues. The V gene's germline CDR1 is DFQATT and CDR2 SNEGSKA (reference sequence). This chain's CDR3 is CSARDLGGTSNTGELFF. The CDR3 nucleotides read TGCAGTGCTAGAGATCTGGGGGGGACCTCGAACACCGGGGAGCTGTTTTTT.

This clonotype was observed many times. This rearrangement joins TRBV20-1 to TRBJ2-7, with TRBD2 identical over 11 bases. The CDR3 is 15 amino acids. CDR1 is DFQATT and CDR2 is SNEGSKA in the germline V gene (reference sequence). V lost 0 bases to trimming and J lost 3 bases; unmatched junction nucleotides: 4. The CDR3 coding sequence is TGCAGTGCTAGAGACCCCCTAGCGGGGGGCTACGAGCAGTACTTC. This sequence encodes CSARDPLAGGYEQYF.

The chain couples TRBV7-9 to TRBJ2-7, with TRBD2 matching 9 bases. Germline CDR1 is SEHNR and CDR2 is FQNEAQ (reference sequence). Trimming cost V 2 bases and J 2 bases; bases outside gene matches: 4. The CDR3 is made up of 15 amino acids. DNA for the CDR3: TGTGCCAGCAGCTTAAAGACTAGCGGAGCCTACGAGCAGTACTTC. Translating it yields CASSLKTSGAYEQYF.

V and J are TRBV12-3 or TRBV12-4 and TRBJ2-5; 9 bases are shared with TRBD2. With 6 bases clipped from V and 1 base from J, the junction kept 9 bases outside the gene matches. The CDR3 loop spans 16 amino acids. The CDR3 DNA sequence: TGTGCCAGCAGCTATCAGCGGGGGGCCGTCCAAGAGACCCAGTACTTC. The encoded protein is CASSYQRGAVQETQYF.

The sample holds many counts of this clonotype. The V and J genes are TRBV3-2 and TRBJ2-7. TRBV3-2 is a listed pseudogene. The CDR3 has 14 amino acids. Here the CDR3 DNA reads TGTGCCAGCAGCCAACAATACCGGTGGCACGAGCAGTACTTC. Amino acid sequence: CASSQQYRWHEQYF.

This clonotype was seen repeatedly, ten times or more. This rearrangement joins TRBV12-3 or TRBV12-4 to TRBJ1-5; unclear D gene. The V and J ends lost 7 bases and 6 bases respectively, with 16 bases between them. The CDR3 is made up of 14 amino acids. The CDR3 DNA reads TGTGCCAGCAAGGCCGGCTCAGGAGGTCAGCCCCAGCATTTT. Protein product: CASKAGSGGQPQHF.

In its sample, this clonotype was seen many times. The chain's CDR3 is CATSRVDGGDEQFF. CDR3 DNA: TGTGCCACCAGCAGAGTCGACGGGGGAGATGAGCAGTTCTTC. The rearrangement links TRBV15 to TRBJ2-1; TRBD2 might be the D (6 bases). V was cut by 1 base and J by 8 bases, with 12 bases left in between. Germline values: CDR1 LNHNV, CDR2 YYDKDF (reference sequence). This CDR3 comprises 14 residues.

The chain links TRBV20-1 to TRBJ2-2; D ambiguous. The CDR3 is 15 residues long. V was clipped by 1 base and J by 0 bases, with 9 bases between them. CDR1 and CDR2 (germline): DFQATT, SNEGSKA (reference sequence). The CDR3 DNA is TGCAGTGCTAGAGGCGACGGACCGAACACCGGGGAGCTGTTTTTT. Translation gives CSARGDGPNTGELFF.

J is TRBJ2-2 and V is TRBV19; 9 bases map to TRBD2. The J segment lost 6 bases and the V segment lost 7 bases, leaving 6 bases of the junction unmatched. Germline CDR1 and CDR2: LNHDA and SQIVND (reference sequence). The CDR3 covers 14 residues. The CDR3: CASNRGRAAGELFF. For the CDR3, the DNA is TGTGCCAGTAATCGCGGGAGGGCGGCCGGGGAGCTGTTTTTT. Together with reference TRBV19 and TRBJ2-2, the CDR3 gives the full variable domain: DGGITQSPKYLFRKEGQNVTLSCEQNLNHDAMYWYRQDPGQGLRLIYYSQIVNDFQKGDIAEGYSVSREKKESFPLTVTSAQKNPTAFYLCASNRGRAAGELFFGEGSRLTVL.

This clonotype was recorded many times. This chain uses TRBV9 with TRBJ2-3; D perhaps matches TRBD2 (6 bases). Germline V lookup: CDR1 SGDLS, CDR2 YYNGEE. This CDR3 region has 16 residues. Trimming left V 0 bases short and J 2 bases short, with 13 bases between. CDR3 protein: CASSVVGDSITDTQYF. CDR3 bases: TGTGCCAGCAGCGTAGTAGGGGACTCCATCACAGATACGCAGTATTTT.

This clonotype came up many times. The chain joins TRBV7-9 to TRBJ1-2; D is unclear. This CDR3 is 12 amino acids long. V was pared by 5 bases and J by 6 bases, with 10 bases between. Looked up from germline, CDR1 is SEHNR and CDR2 is FQNEAQ (reference sequence). The CDR3 coding sequence is TGTGCCAGCAGCCTGGACTATCATGGCTACACCTTC. Protein product: CASSLDYHGYTF. The variable domain in full, completed from reference TRBV7-9 and TRBJ1-2, reads DTGVSQNPRHKITKRGQNVTFRCDPISEHNRLYWYRQTLGQGPEFLTYFQNEAQLEKSRLLSDRFSAERPKGSFSTLEIQRTEQGDSAMYLCASSLDYHGYTFGSGTRLTVV.

This clonotype was counted many times. This chain joins TRBV7-2 and TRBJ2-1, with 7 bases lining up with TRBD1. Germline lookup yields CDR1 SGHTA and CDR2 FQGNSA. The CDR3 loop spans 14 amino acids. The J segment lost 4 bases and the V segment lost 4 bases, leaving 4 bases of the junction unmatched. The CDR3 is CASSSPGQYNEQFF. The CDR3 DNA follows: TGTGCCAGCAGCTCACCGGGACAGTACAATGAGCAGTTCTTC.

The V and J genes are TRBV6-2 or TRBV6-3 and TRBJ1-5; 8 nucleotides line up with TRBD1. Germline assignment: CDR1 MNHEY and CDR2 SVGEGT. The CDR3 extends over 15 amino acids. The junction had 10 bases not matched to a gene; V was cut back by 5 bases and J by 7 bases. The CDR3 here is CASSKGQVSRQPQHF. The DNA for the CDR3 is TGTGCCAGCAGTAAGGGACAGGTATCAAGGCAGCCCCAGCATTTT.

This clonotype was counted at least ten times. The chain carries TRBV7-9 and TRBJ2-5; D is unresolved. Germline V CDR1 and CDR2: SEHNR, FQNEAQ (reference sequence). The CDR3 totals 12 residues. Trimming removed 0 bases from V and 5 bases from J, with 4 bases in between. The CDR3 DNA is TGTGCCAGCAGCTTAGCGCGGGAGACCCAGTACTTC. Translation: CASSLARETQYF.

The chain combines TRBV5-1 with TRBJ2-5; 9 nucleotides align to TRBD1. Germline values: CDR1 SGHRS, CDR2 YFSETQ. The CDR3 is 18 residues long. With V trimmed by 3 bases and J by 3 bases, 15 bases remained unmatched. The CDR3 region is CASSWPGQGVRTEETQYF. CDR3 nucleotides: TGCGCCAGCAGCTGGCCGGGACAGGGTGTGCGAACTGAAGAGACCCAGTACTTC.

This clonotype was recorded many times. This chain links TRBV15 with TRBJ1-1; a possible D gene is TRBD1 (6 bases). CDR1 and CDR2 (germline): LNHNV, YYDKDF (reference sequence). Between the trimmed V and J ends, which lost 4 bases and 9 bases, there was a span of 18 bases. The CDR3 is made up of 14 amino acids. DNA of the CDR3: TGTGCCACCAGCACAGGGAAGGACAGCGGACAAGCTTTCTTT. Residues: CATSTGKDSGQAFF.

This clonotype was counted at least ten times. The chain combines TRBV5-1 with TRBJ2-7; 7 bases line up with TRBD1. Trimming took 4 bases from V and 6 from J; bases not matched to a gene: 19. Germline values: CDR1 SGHRS, CDR2 YFSETQ. The CDR3 runs to 17 residues. CDR3 loop: CASSQRPPGTDKGEQYF. DNA for the CDR3: TGCGCCAGCAGCCAACGACCGCCCGGGACAGACAAAGGCGAGCAGTACTTC.

This clonotype has only a few counts. The genes are TRBV27 and TRBJ2-3; 13 bases line up with TRBD2. After removal of 3 bases from V and 5 bases from J, the junction contained 14 bases not matched to a gene. The germline gives CDR1 MNHEY, CDR2 SMNVEV (reference sequence). The CDR3 loop spans 19 amino acids. The CDR3 nucleotides are TGTGCCAGCAGTTTCTCCGGACTAGCGGGGGCCCCTGTGAAAGATACGCAGTATTTT. Its protein is CASSFSGLAGAPVKDTQYF.

The chain carries TRBV2 and TRBJ1-1, with 9 bases lining up with TRBD1. CDR3 length equals 15 residues. The J segment lost 1 base and the V segment lost 6 bases, leaving 6 bases of the junction unmatched. The V gene's germline CDR1 is SNHLY and CDR2 FYNNEI. The CDR3 DNA sequence: TGTGCCAGCAGCCCACAGGGGGCTCGGAACACTGAAGCTTTCTTT. Its translation is CASSPQGARNTEAFF.